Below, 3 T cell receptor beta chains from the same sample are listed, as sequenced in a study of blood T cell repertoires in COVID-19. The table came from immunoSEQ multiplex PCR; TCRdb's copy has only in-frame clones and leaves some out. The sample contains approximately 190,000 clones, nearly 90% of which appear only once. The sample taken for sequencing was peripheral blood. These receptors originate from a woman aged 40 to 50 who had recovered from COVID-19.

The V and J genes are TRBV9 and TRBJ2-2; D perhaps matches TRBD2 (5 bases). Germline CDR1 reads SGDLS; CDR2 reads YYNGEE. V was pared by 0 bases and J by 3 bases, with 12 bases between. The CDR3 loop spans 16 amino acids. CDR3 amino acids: CASSVGGSVDTGELFF. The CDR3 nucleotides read TGTGCCAGCAGCGTAGGAGGTAGCGTAGACACCGGGGAGCTGTTTTTT.

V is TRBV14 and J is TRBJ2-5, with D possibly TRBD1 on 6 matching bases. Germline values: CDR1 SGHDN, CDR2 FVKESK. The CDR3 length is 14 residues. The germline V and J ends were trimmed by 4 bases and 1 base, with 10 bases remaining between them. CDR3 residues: CASSLLGAQETQYF. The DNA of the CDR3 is TGTGCCAGCAGCCTTCTGGGGGCCCAAGAGACCCAGTACTTC.

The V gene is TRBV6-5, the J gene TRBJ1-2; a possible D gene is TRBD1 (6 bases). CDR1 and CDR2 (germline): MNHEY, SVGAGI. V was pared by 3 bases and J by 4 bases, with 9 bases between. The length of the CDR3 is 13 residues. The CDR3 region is CASSYGTSYGYTF. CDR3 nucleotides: TGTGCCAGCAGTTATGGGACATCCTATGGCTACACCTTC.